This T cell receptor (beta chain) is drawn from a study of T-cell memory formation after mild COVID-19. Study-wide context: Among the donors, TCR clusters were largely specific to each donor.

V was clipped by 3 bases and J by 6 bases, with 13 bases between them. In germline, CDR1 is MGHRA, CDR2 YSYEKL. There are 14 residues in the CDR3. Whole-study findings and limits: Researchers could not confirm that second-wave clones peaking on day 37 targeted SARS-CoV-2.

5'RACE, which relied on constant-segment primers, yielded TCR alpha and TCR beta cDNA libraries carrying sample barcodes and UMIs. TCRdb redid the calling of the 5' RACE reads with MiXCR, one entry per CDR3 protein. The sample carries approximately 400,000 distinct CDR3 sequences, approximately 18% recorded once. Of note for this clonotype: The antigen is not known.

The sequenced sample was PBMCs or a T cell subset sorted from them (not recorded which). The source is a man between 18 and 29 years old who had mild COVID-19 (a few samples of this study predate the infection). Cell type and time point are not known. The chain has TRBV4-1 and TRBJ2-3; D gene unclear. This CDR3 is CASSHPAIGDTQYF. CDR3 coding DNA: TGCGCCAGCAGCCATCCGGCGATCGGGGATACGCAGTATTTT.